This T cell receptor (beta chain) comes out of a study of cytomegalovirus exposure and HLA in healthy donors. V lost 4 bases and J 4 bases, leaving 9 bases between the germline ends. CDR3 length: 13 amino acids. Germline V lookup: CDR1 MNHNY, CDR2 SVGAGI (reference sequence). The PCR contained 60 Vbeta and 13 Jbeta primers. Some clones are missing from TCRdb's copy, which holds only in-frame ones; the method was immunoSEQ multiplex PCR. The table includes 150,000 or so clones, 76% detected once. The sequenced sample consisted of PBMCs. The chain carries TRBV6-6 and TRBJ2-3, with D possibly matching TRBD2 (5 bases). This TCR came from a male donor in good health and CMV-seronegative. CDR3 nucleotides: TGTGCCAGCAGTTGGATGAGGGCAGATACGCAGTATTTT. Encoded protein: CASSWMRADTQYF.